The 26 T cell receptor beta chains reported below all come from one sample, sequenced in a study of blood T cell repertoires in COVID-19. The assay was immunoSEQ multiplex PCR, and TCRdb's table has in-frame clones only and misses some. The top ten clones hold more than 15% of a sample with just under 85,000 clones, about 83% of them seen once. Material: peripheral blood. The receptors shown here come from a woman aged 60 to 75 with acute or convalescent COVID-19.

The chain employs TRBV15 and TRBJ1-1, with no clear D. V dropped 0 bases and J dropped 3 bases, with 5 bases sitting between them. CDR3 length: 13 residues. The germline CDR1 and CDR2 sequences are LNHNV and YYDKDF (reference sequence). DNA of the CDR3: TGTGCCACCAGCAGAGATTCATACACTGAAGCTTTCTTT. This codes for CATSRDSYTEAFF.

CDR3 coding DNA: TGTGCCAGCAGTTACCCGGGACAGGACACTGAAGCTTTCTTT. Amino acid sequence: CASSYPGQDTEAFF. This chain joins TRBV6-6 and TRBJ1-1; 8 bases fit TRBD1. The CDR3 covers 14 residues. The V and J ends lost 2 bases and 3 bases, in that order; junction bases with no gene match: 2. Germline loops: CDR1 MNHNY, CDR2 SVGAGI (reference sequence).

This sequence joins TRBV24-1 and TRBJ1-3; D remains unclear. This CDR3 is 16 amino acids long. CDR1 and CDR2 from the germline V gene are KGHDR and SFDVKD. V was shortened by 0 bases and J by 0 bases, with 8 bases between the two germline ends. The CDR3 here is CATSDLDGSSGNTIYF. For the CDR3, the DNA is TGTGCCACCAGTGATTTGGATGGCTCCTCTGGAAACACCATATATTTT.

The rearrangement joins TRBV7-9 to TRBJ2-3; TRBD2 agrees at 7 bases. Germline V gene lookup returns CDR1 SEHNR and CDR2 FQNEAQ (reference sequence). J gave up 8 bases and V 1 base, and 12 bases lay outside the gene matches. The CDR3 loop spans 16 amino acids. CDR3 bases: TGTGCCAGCAGCTTAGGGGTATCGGCGGGAGTATCTACGCAGTATTTT. It translates to CASSLGVSAGVSTQYF.

This clone was detected only a few times. The V call is TRBV11-3, the J call TRBJ2-1; D unresolved. V lost 1 base to trimming and J lost 0 bases, with 10 bases between them. Germline CDR1 is SGHNT and CDR2 is YENEEA. The CDR3 spans 16 residues. This chain's CDR3 is CASSLGRLSSYNEQFF. The CDR3 DNA sequence: TGTGCCAGCAGCTTAGGCAGGCTAAGCTCCTACAATGAGCAGTTCTTC. The entire variable domain, with the rest obtained from reference TRBV11-3 and TRBJ2-1, is as follows: EAGVVQSPRYKIIEKKQPVAFWCNPISGHNTLYWYLQNLGQGPELLIRYENEEAVDDSQLPKDRFSAERLKGVDSTLKIQPAELGDSAVYLCASSLGRLSSYNEQFFGPGTRLTVL.

This chain connects TRBV9 to TRBJ2-7; 12 bases align to TRBD2. This CDR3 has 15 amino acids. CDR1 and CDR2 from the germline V gene are SGDLS and YYNGEE. The junction had 9 bases not matched to a gene; V was cut back by 4 bases and J by 7 bases. The CDR3 DNA is TGTGCCAGCAGCCCTCTAGCGGGGGGGCCTGGGGAGCAGTACTTC. Translation gives CASSPLAGGPGEQYF.

The chain employs TRBV28 and TRBJ1-2, with D perhaps TRBD1 (6 bases). CDR3 length equals 14 residues. Trimming shortened V by 5 bases and J by 4 bases, and 14 bases separated the two germline ends. Germline CDR1 MDHEN, CDR2 SYDVKM. This chain's CDR3 is CASSTQGQLYGYTF. CDR3 bases: TGTGCCAGCAGTACCCAAGGACAGCTCTATGGCTACACCTTC.

The chain uses TRBV5-8 and TRBJ2-3; D is ambiguous. The ends were cut back, 4 bases at V and 3 bases at J, with 6 bases in the middle. The CDR3 has 12 amino acids. Germline V lookup: CDR1 SGHTS, CDR2 YDEGEE. The CDR3 DNA follows: TGTGCCAGCAGCCTCAGTACAGATACGCAGTATTTT. It codes for CASSLSTDTQYF.

The chain links TRBV7-2 to TRBJ1-2; TRBD1 is a possible D gene (5 bases). Germline CDR1 and CDR2: SGHTA and FQGNSA. This CDR3 is 19 amino acids long. V lost 1 base to trimming and J lost 6 bases, with 27 bases between them. The DNA of the CDR3 is TGTGCCAGCAGCTTAGTTTGGATTGGGCCTCAGGGTATTAGTGATGGCTACACCTTC. Amino acids: CASSLVWIGPQGISDGYTF.

This clone was counted only a few times. The chain recombines TRBV11-3 with TRBJ1-1; D unresolved. CDR1 and CDR2 from the germline V gene are SGHNT and YENEEA. This CDR3 spans 14 amino acids. V lost 0 bases, J lost 0 bases, and 5 bases lay in between. CDR3 coding DNA: TGTGCCAGCAGCTTAGAGCAGATGAACACTGAAGCTTTCTTT. Its protein product is CASSLEQMNTEAFF.

The chain links TRBV9 to TRBJ2-1; 11 bases map to TRBD2. The J segment lost 7 bases and the V segment lost 0 bases, leaving 6 bases of the junction unmatched. The germline gives CDR1 SGDLS, CDR2 YYNGEE. This CDR3 has 16 amino acids. CDR3 bases: TGTGCCAGCAGCGTAGGGGCTAGCGGGAGGTTTAATGAGCAGTTCTTC. This codes for CASSVGASGRFNEQFF.

V gene TRBV10-3 combines with J gene TRBJ1-2; D may be TRBD1 (5 bases). The CDR3 loop spans 14 amino acids. The germline CDR1 and CDR2 sequences are ENHRY and SYGVKD. V was pared by 0 bases and J by 1 base, with 6 bases between. The CDR3 loop reads CAISESRVNYGYTF. The CDR3 nucleotides are TGTGCCATCAGTGAGTCCAGGGTTAACTATGGCTACACCTTC.

This clone showed up just a few times. The chain carries TRBV2 and TRBJ1-6; tentatively, D is TRBD1 (5 bases). With 5 bases removed from V and 3 bases from J, the gap between germline ends came to 14 bases. Per germline, CDR1 SNHLY and CDR2 FYNNEI. The CDR3 covers 16 residues. The CDR3 protein is CASSIFSGVYNSPLHF. The CDR3 DNA is TGTGCCAGCAGTATTTTTTCGGGGGTCTATAATTCACCCCTCCACTTT.

The chain carries TRBV27 and TRBJ1-3, with 8 positions matching TRBD1. V lost 9 bases, J lost 2 bases, and 15 bases stayed unmatched. Germline loops: CDR1 MNHEY, CDR2 SMNVEV (reference sequence). The CDR3 is made up of 17 amino acids. CDR3 sequence: CASFPVLPTGAGNTIYF. The CDR3 coding sequence is TGTGCCAGTTTCCCCGTCTTACCGACAGGGGCTGGAAACACCATATATTTT.

The V call is TRBV9, the J call TRBJ2-7, with 13 bases lining up with TRBD2. V shed 3 bases and J 6 bases; nucleotides not matched to a gene: 9. The CDR3 covers 16 residues. Germline assignment: CDR1 SGDLS and CDR2 YYNGEE. CDR3 region: CASSEGTSGAYGEQYF. Here the CDR3 DNA reads TGTGCCAGCAGCGAGGGGACTAGCGGGGCATATGGCGAGCAGTACTTC.

The chain employs TRBV11-3 and TRBJ2-7; D perhaps matches TRBD2 (5 bases). CDR3 length: 11 amino acids. Trimming took 5 bases from V and 6 from J, leaving 8 bases between them. CDR1 and CDR2 from the germline V gene are SGHNT and YENEEA. This CDR3 reads CASSSAGEQYF. DNA of the CDR3: TGTGCCAGCAGCAGCGCGGGCGAGCAGTACTTC.

The gene calls are TRBV7-8 and TRBJ2-7; 12 bases map to TRBD2. Trimming cost V 5 bases and J 5 bases; bases outside gene matches: 10. There are 16 residues in the CDR3. Germline V lookup: CDR1 SGHVS, CDR2 FQNEAQ. CDR3 coding DNA: TGTGCCAGCAGCCCTACCGGGACTAGCGGGCGTAACGAGCAGTACTTC. Translation gives CASSPTGTSGRNEQYF.

V is TRBV9 and J is TRBJ2-3; perhaps TRBD2 as D (7 bases). V was shortened by 3 bases and J by 4 bases, with 18 bases between the two germline ends. CDR1 is SGDLS, CDR2 YYNGEE, per germline. The CDR3 extends over 16 amino acids. The CDR3 sequence is CASSAAPRGGPDTQYF. CDR3 DNA: TGTGCCAGCAGCGCCGCGCCTAGGGGGGGGCCAGATACGCAGTATTTT.

V is TRBV28 and J is TRBJ1-5; TRBD1 is a possible D gene (5 bases). The CDR3 is 12 residues long. Germline V gene lookup returns CDR1 MDHEN and CDR2 SYDVKM. Trimming stripped 4 bases from V and 6 bases from J, with 7 bases between. Here the CDR3 reads CASSSGGQPQHF. CDR3 coding DNA: TGTGCCAGCAGTTCGGGGGGTCAGCCCCAGCATTTT.

V gene TRBV29-1 combines with J gene TRBJ1-2; no reliable D call. Deletions cut 7 bases from V and 4 bases from J, with 13 bases between. The CDR3 is 12 amino acids. Germline-derived CDR1 and CDR2 are SQVTM and ANQGSEA. The DNA for the CDR3 is TGCAGCGCCTCGGACTTGGGCTATGGCTACACCTTC. Its protein product is CSASDLGYGYTF.

The rearrangement links TRBV6-6 to TRBJ1-2, with TRBD1 identical over 9 bases. Germline V gene data show CDR1 as MNHNY and CDR2 as SVGAGI (reference sequence). This CDR3 has 15 residues. Trimming removed 6 bases from V and 1 base from J; junction bases left unmatched: 6. The CDR3 nucleotides read TGTGCCAGCAGGCTCCGGGACAGGGATAACTATGGCTACACCTTC. This encodes CASRLRDRDNYGYTF.

The J gene is TRBJ2-3, the V gene TRBV4-2, with TRBD2 matching over 10 bases. J was trimmed by 4 bases and V by 0 bases; bases with no gene match: 4. The CDR3 is 16 amino acids. Germline V lookup: CDR1 LGHNA, CDR2 YNFKEQ. The CDR3 DNA is TGTGCCAGCAGCCAAGAAGCTAGCGGGAGCCCAGATACGCAGTATTTT. This gives the protein CASSQEASGSPDTQYF.

The gene calls are TRBV11-3 and TRBJ1-2; 7 nucleotides line up with TRBD1. Germline trimming cut 5 bases from V and 7 bases from J; bases unmatched to any gene: 10. This CDR3 is built from 14 residues. Germline lookup yields CDR1 SGHNT and CDR2 YENEEA. CDR3 DNA sequence: TGTGCCAGCAGCCCCGCCGACAGGGCGGCTGGCTACACCTTC. This encodes CASSPADRAAGYTF.

The rearrangement uses TRBV2 and TRBJ1-1; possibly TRBD1 for D (5 bases). The germline gives CDR1 SNHLY, CDR2 FYNNEI. CDR3 length equals 16 residues. Trimming pared 7 bases from V and 0 bases from J, leaving 18 bases between. CDR3 in DNA: TGTGCCAGCACCCCCAATCTTGGACAACTGAACACTGAAGCTTTCTTT. The encoded protein is CASTPNLGQLNTEAFF.

V is TRBV9 and J is TRBJ2-2; 10 bases line up with TRBD2. The CDR3 contains 17 residues. Trimming removed 10 bases from V and 4 bases from J; junction bases left unmatched: 16. CDR1 and CDR2 from the germline V gene are SGDLS and YYNGEE. The CDR3 bases are TGTGCCCCTAGGGTGGGGCTAGCGGGGGTGTGCACCGGGGAGCTGTTTTTT. This gives the protein CAPRVGLAGVCTGELFF.

This clone was seen once. The chain recombines TRBV6-6 with TRBJ1-2; D possibly corresponds to TRBD1 (5 bases). The V end was cut by 0 bases, the J end by 4 bases, with 9 bases between. The CDR3 runs 14 residues. From germline, CDR1 is MNHNY and CDR2 SVGAGI (reference sequence). The chain's CDR3 is CASSYSGQGYGYTF. CDR3 DNA: TGTGCCAGCAGTTACTCAGGTCAGGGCTATGGCTACACCTTC.